This T cell receptor beta chain was sequenced during a study of T cells in localized non-small cell lung cancer. Points from the study as a whole: A median of around 60 clones ranked among the top 100 in tumor appeared in adjacent lung.

Repertoires were generated with immunoSEQ multiplex PCR, while TCRdb's copy carries only in-frame clones and drops some. The sample lists 26,000 or so clones; less than 90% were seen once. Turning to this clone: What it recognizes is unknown.

V lost 5 bases, J lost 5 bases, and 8 bases stayed unmatched. In germline, CDR1 is LNHDA, CDR2 SQIVND (reference sequence). This CDR3 contains 16 residues. The sequences come from peripheral blood, collected before any cancer treatment. V gene TRBV19 combines with J gene TRBJ1-4; 10 bases fit TRBD1. The TCR was taken from a female donor over 55 with stage II squamous cell lung carcinoma. This CDR3 reads CASSSSRTGGNEKLFF. CDR3 nucleotides: TGTGCCAGTAGTTCCTCCCGGACAGGGGGGAATGAAAAACTGTTTTTT.